This TCR beta chain was obtained from a study of blood T cell repertoires in COVID-19. Study details: COVID-19 samples from acute and convalescent phases originated in the United States, Italy and Spain.

Original methodology: Amplified reference gene primers provided the basis for estimating nucleated cell counts. The data were produced by immunoSEQ multiplex PCR, yet TCRdb's version contains in-frame clones alone and is incomplete. D and trimming were read from the DNA, whereas the V and J calls and clone size are those reported in that table. The table shows approximately 190,000 clones, with approximately 86% occurring only once. This CDR3 has 14 amino acids. V dropped 7 bases and J dropped 6; count of bases not matched to a gene: 8. Germline V gene sequence: CDR1 LNHDA, CDR2 SQIVND (reference sequence).

This sequence was found in a middle-aged woman in a cohort exposed to, infected with or recovered from COVID-19 (not recorded which). The sample taken for sequencing was PBMCs or T cells enriched from blood (not recorded which). The chain recombines TRBV19 with TRBJ2-1; 8 nucleotides match TRBD2. CDR3 region: CASNRREGPNEQFF. The DNA of the CDR3 is TGTGCCAGTAACCGACGGGAGGGCCCCAATGAGCAGTTCTTC.